The 7 T cell receptor beta chains below were found in one sample sequenced in a study of glioma-infiltrating T cells. The iRepertoire nested amplicon-rescue multiplex PCR amplified TCR alpha and beta CDR3s from RNA. TCRdb recomputed calls from the multiplex PCR reads with MiXCR, one row per CDR3 protein. The sample records about 200,000 distinct CDR3 sequences, approximately 30% being singletons. Sequencing used glioma tissue, nonneoplastic brain tissue, or PBMCs (not recorded which). The receptors shown here come from a human donor with low-grade glioma or glioblastoma, undergoing nonglioma brain surgery, or in good health (not recorded which).

The sample holds a few counts of this clonotype. The chain couples TRBV30 to TRBJ2-4; TRBD1 is a possible D gene (5 bases). CDR1 is GTSNPN and CDR2 is SVGIG in the germline V gene (reference sequence). The CDR3 loop spans 12 amino acids. V was trimmed by 0 bases and J by 7 bases, leaving 7 bases between them. The CDR3, as DNA: TGTGCCTGGAGTGTTAAGGGGAACATTCAGTACTTC. This sequence encodes CAWSVKGNIQYF.

This clonotype was counted between two and nine times. The V gene is TRBV29-1, the J gene TRBJ2-3; no clear D. From germline, CDR1 is SQVTM and CDR2 ANQGSEA. The V end was cut by 3 bases, the J end by 2 bases, with 3 bases between. This CDR3 has 11 residues. The CDR3 spells CSVEFTDTQYF. Here the CDR3 DNA reads TGCAGCGTTGAGTTCACAGATACGCAGTATTTT.

The rearrangement links TRBV6-6 to TRBJ1-6; D is perhaps TRBD1 (6 bases). CDR1 is MNHNY and CDR2 is SVGAGI in the germline V gene (reference sequence). V gave up 7 bases and J gave up 7 bases, with 14 bases separating them. The CDR3 contains 14 residues. CDR3 sequence (DNA): TGTGCCAGCATGAAGATAGGGGGGAATTCACCCCTCCACTTT. Residues: CASMKIGGNSPLHF.

This clonotype has ten or more counts. The chain combines TRBV29-1 with TRBJ2-5, with a weak D call TRBD1 (6 bases). CDR1 is SQVTM, CDR2 ANQGSEA, per germline. The CDR3 has 13 amino acids. V was trimmed by 8 bases and J by 4 bases, leaving 17 bases between them. The DNA for the CDR3 is TGCAGCTCCCCTACAGGGTTCGGAGAGACCCAGTACTTC. Translating it yields CSSPTGFGETQYF.

Of note for this clonotype: Sequence at one end of the junction differs from germline and may be a read error. The chain is built from TRBV4-1 and TRBJ2-2; no definite D call. CDR3 length: 14 amino acids. Germline CDR1 MGHRA, CDR2 YSYEKL. The CDR3 protein is CASSQPLNAGELFF. The DNA for the CDR3 is TGCGCCAGCAGCCAGCCACTGAACGCCGGGGAGCTGTTTTTT.

There are a few counts of this clonotype. The chain recombines TRBV14 with TRBJ2-5, with 7 positions matching TRBD1. The V segment lost 6 bases and the J segment 5 bases; nucleotides outside the gene matches: 9. This CDR3 region has 14 residues. CDR1 SGHDN and CDR2 FVKESK come from the germline V gene. CDR3 DNA: TGTGCCAGCAGGAGAACAGGGGACCGGGAGACCCAGTACTTC. Translation: CASRRTGDRETQYF.

The V and J genes are TRBV14 and TRBJ2-2; D is undetermined. Germline V lookup: CDR1 SGHDN, CDR2 FVKESK. V lost 2 bases and J lost 5, with 12 bases in between. This CDR3 contains 15 residues. CDR3 sequence reads: CASSQFLGDTGELFF. CDR3 nucleotides: TGTGCCAGCAGCCAATTCCTAGGAGATACCGGGGAGCTGTTTTTT.